This TCR beta chain was retrieved from a study of regulatory T cells in long-lasting Graves disease. Study-wide context: Those with persistent Graves' disease had received antithyroid drugs for over 5 years with positive TSH receptor antibodies. Study-wide results and caveats: Shared public clonotypes totalled fewer than 3,000 in persistent patients, compared with about 930 in new patients.

The TCR beta library used iRepertoire HTBI primers with Arm-PCR amplification of CDR3. TCRdb re-called the multiplex PCR reads with MiXCR, one entry per CDR3 protein. Among roughly 430,000 distinct CDR3 sequences, approximately 22% were seen once, and the ten largest hold 13% to 15%. Comment on this clonotype: Its specificity is unknown.

Time point indicated: persistent/refractory GD, antithyroid drugs over 5 years with positive TRAb. Construction of the TCR library relied on RNA isolated from PBMCs. Germline V CDR1 and CDR2: MDHEN, SYDVKM. The CDR3 is made up of 15 amino acids. V gave up 1 base and J gave up 3 bases; unmatched junction bases: 4. Material: peripheral blood mononuclear cells (PBMCs), obtained when the disease was refractory, from a patient treated with antithyroid drugs. The chain employs TRBV28 and TRBJ2-7, with 9 bases aligning to TRBD1. This TCR derives from a female donor with Graves disease. The CDR3 coding sequence is TGTGCCAGCAGTTTATCTCGGGACAGGGTCTACGAGCAGTACTTC. This translates into CASSLSRDRVYEQYF.